Shown below are 15 T cell receptor beta chains from a single sample sequenced in a study of cytomegalovirus exposure and HLA in healthy donors. Primers: 60 Vbeta forward and 13 Jbeta reverse. Profiling relied on immunoSEQ multiplex PCR, and the TCRdb table lists in-frame clones only, not all of them. This sample contains some 82,000 clones. The sequencing input was PBMCs. These receptors originate from a woman aged 25 to 39 in good health and CMV-seronegative.

The V call is TRBV6-5, the J call TRBJ2-3; 13 bases align to TRBD2. The V gene's germline CDR1 is MNHEY and CDR2 SVGAGI. Unmatched junction bases numbered 7, after V lost 6 bases and J lost 7 bases. This CDR3 comprises 15 residues. The CDR3 is CASSTGLAGPNTQYF. CDR3 bases: TGTGCCAGCAGCACGGGACTAGCGGGGCCGAATACGCAGTATTTT.

The chain employs TRBV2 and TRBJ1-5; possible D gene TRBD1, 6 bases. CDR1 and CDR2 from the germline V gene are SNHLY and FYNNEI. The CDR3 totals 15 residues. V lost 2 bases and J lost 3, with 11 bases in between. The CDR3 region has the DNA TGTGCCAGCAGTGAAACAGGGTGGGACAATCAGCCCCAGCATTTT. This sequence encodes CASSETGWDNQPQHF.

The J gene is TRBJ1-1, the V gene TRBV5-5; a possible D gene is TRBD1 (6 bases). V was clipped by 3 bases and J by 1 base, with 10 bases between them. The CDR3 consists of 14 residues. Germline CDR1 SGHKS, CDR2 YYEKEE (reference sequence). The CDR3: CASSSDRPNTEAFF. The CDR3 nucleotides are TGTGCCAGCAGCTCCGACAGGCCGAACACTGAAGCTTTCTTT. The whole variable domain, filled in from reference TRBV5-5 and TRBJ1-1, reads DAGVTQSPTHLIKTRGQQVTLRCSPISGHKSVSWYQQVLGQGPQFIFQYYEKEERGRGNFPDRFSARQFPNYSSELNVNALLLGDSALYLCASSSDRPNTEAFFGQGTRLTVV.

The J gene is TRBJ2-7, the V gene TRBV6-5, with no clear D. Trimming stripped 2 bases from V and 2 bases from J, with 10 bases between. The CDR3 is made up of 14 amino acids. Germline CDR1 MNHEY, CDR2 SVGAGI. The CDR3 reads CASSYAQDTYEQYF. CDR3 sequence (DNA): TGTGCCAGCAGTTACGCTCAGGATACCTACGAGCAGTACTTC.

The chain has TRBV2 and TRBJ1-1; the D is unclear. Germline V lookup: CDR1 SNHLY, CDR2 FYNNEI. The CDR3 length is 12 residues. V shed 6 bases and J shed 4 bases, with 9 bases lying between them. The CDR3 here is CASSGLATEAFF. The CDR3, as DNA: TGTGCCAGCAGCGGGCTAGCCACTGAAGCTTTCTTT.

The gene calls are TRBV11-1 and TRBJ2-7; D ambiguous. The CDR3 covers 13 residues. Germline V gene data show CDR1 as SGHAT and CDR2 as FQDESV (reference sequence). Trimming removed 1 base from V and 7 bases from J, with 11 bases in between. The CDR3 coding sequence is TGTGCCAGCAGCTTAGTCTCGCTGAGGGAGCAGTACTTC. It encodes CASSLVSLREQYF.

The chain has TRBV5-5 and TRBJ2-1; 9 nucleotides agree with TRBD1. This CDR3 comprises 17 residues. The junction had 9 bases not matched to a gene; V was cut back by 4 bases and J by 1 base. CDR1 is SGHKS and CDR2 is YYEKEE in the germline V gene (reference sequence). CDR3 region: CASSSYRGQRSYNEQFF. Here the CDR3 DNA reads TGTGCCAGCAGCAGCTACAGGGGGCAGAGGTCCTACAATGAGCAGTTCTTC.

The V and J genes are TRBV6-1 and TRBJ2-7; TRBD2 is a possible D gene (6 bases). V gave up 2 bases and J gave up 2 bases, with 19 bases separating them. The germline V gene has CDR1 MNHNS and CDR2 SASEGT. There are 17 residues in the CDR3. The CDR3 coding sequence is TGTGCCAGCAGTGAACTATTCATACGTTGGGGGGCCTACGAGCAGTACTTC. Translation gives CASSELFIRWGAYEQYF.

The chain joins TRBV14 to TRBJ1-1; D remains ambiguous. CDR3 length: 14 residues. Between the trimmed V and J ends, which lost 0 bases and 1 base, there was a span of 6 bases. Germline CDR1 reads SGHDN; CDR2 reads FVKESK. The CDR3 reads CASSQEGTNTEAFF. In DNA, the CDR3 is TGTGCCAGCAGCCAAGAGGGCACGAACACTGAAGCTTTCTTT.

The chain combines TRBV7-9 with TRBJ2-7; D not certain. V was clipped by 5 bases and J by 2 bases, with 7 bases between them. The CDR3 is 12 amino acids. Germline V gives CDR1 SEHNR, CDR2 FQNEAQ (reference sequence). CDR3 loop: CASSQSAYEQYF. As DNA, the CDR3 is TGTGCCAGCAGCCAAAGCGCCTACGAGCAGTACTTC. The variable domain in full, completed from reference TRBV7-9 and TRBJ2-7, reads DTGVSQNPRHKITKRGQNVTFRCDPISEHNRLYWYRQTLGQGPEFLTYFQNEAQLEKSRLLSDRFSAERPKGSFSTLEIQRTEQGDSAMYLCASSQSAYEQYFGPGTRLTVT.

J is TRBJ2-1 and V is TRBV29-1; D ambiguous. CDR3 size: 12 residues. Trimming removed 2 bases at V and 5 bases at J, with 7 bases between. Per the germline V gene, CDR1 is SQVTM and CDR2 is ANQGSEA. This chain's CDR3 is CSVESQDNEQFF. DNA for the CDR3: TGCAGCGTTGAATCCCAGGACAATGAGCAGTTCTTC.

The gene calls are TRBV27 and TRBJ2-6; a possible D gene is TRBD2 (5 bases). V was trimmed by 4 bases and J by 0 bases, leaving 10 bases between them. Germline values: CDR1 MNHEY, CDR2 SMNVEV (reference sequence). This CDR3 is built from 16 residues. The CDR3 DNA follows: TGTGCCAGCAGTTGGTCGGGGAACTCTGGGGCCAACGTCCTGACTTTC. Translated: CASSWSGNSGANVLTF. Looking up the rest from reference TRBV27 and TRBJ2-6 gives the full variable domain: EAQVTQNPRYLITVTGKKLTVTCSQNMNHEYMSWYRQDPGLGLRQIYYSMNVEVTDKGDVPEGYKVSRKEKRNFPLILESPSPNQTSLYFCASSWSGNSGANVLTFGAGSRLTVL.

V is TRBV7-9 and J is TRBJ2-5, with 12 bases matching TRBD2. The CDR3 extends over 14 amino acids. Germline V gene data show CDR1 as SEHNR and CDR2 as FQNEAQ (reference sequence). The trim removed 4 bases at V and 5 bases at J, leaving 2 bases unmatched. The CDR3 protein is CASSSLAGGETQYF. CDR3 DNA: TGTGCCAGCAGCTCCCTAGCGGGAGGGGAGACCCAGTACTTC.

The V gene is TRBV5-1, the J gene TRBJ2-7, with 10 nucleotides matching TRBD2. The J segment lost 7 bases and the V segment lost 2 bases, leaving 6 bases of the junction unmatched. The CDR3 has 14 amino acids. Per the germline V gene, CDR1 is SGHRS and CDR2 is YFSETQ. CDR3 in amino acids: CASSLSGRAGEQYF. The CDR3 DNA reads as TGCGCCAGCAGCTTAAGCGGGAGGGCCGGAGAGCAGTACTTC.

This CDR3 reads CASSLLSSGNTIYF. The CDR3 bases are TGTGCCAGCAGCTTGTTGAGCTCTGGAAACACCATATATTTT. The chain recombines TRBV7-2 with TRBJ1-3, with D hard to call. The CDR3 loop spans 14 amino acids. The ends were cut back, 3 bases at V and 0 bases at J, with 6 bases in the middle. Germline lookup yields CDR1 SGHTA and CDR2 FQGNSA. Combining the CDR3 with reference TRBV7-2 and TRBJ1-3 gives the whole variable domain GAGVSQSPSNKVTEKGKDVELRCDPISGHTALYWYRQSLGQGLEFLIYFQGNSAPDKSGLPSDRFSAERTGGSVSTLTIQRTQQEDSAVYLCASSLLSSGNTIYFGEGSWLTVV.